Listed below are T cell receptor beta chains from one sample, sequenced in a study of blood T cells in healthy people across ages. TCRdb re-called the 5' RACE reads through MiXCR, storing one row per CDR3 protein. The table shows roughly 550,000 distinct CDR3 sequences, with 20% to 30% occurring only once. This same sample was also part of a study on T cells of mothers and their children.

The sequencing input was blood. The receptor set was obtained from a boy aged 5-17 years in good health. Both conserved end residues are part of each CDR3. The D gene is left open where the match is weak. Rows give clone size only sometimes, using once, few, many, or a class for an expanded clone.

j_call: TRBJ2-5
v_call: TRBV7-2
d_call: -
clone_size: few
cdr3_aa: CASSSQVAETQYF
cdr3_nt: TGTGCCAGCAGTTCACAGGTTGCGGAGACCCAGTACTTC

j_call: TRBJ1-1
v_call: TRBV4-2
d_call: TRBD1
clone_size: few
cdr3_aa: CASSLRGQGDPEAFF
cdr3_nt: TGTGCCAGCAGCCTACGCGGACAGGGAGATCCTGAAGCTTTCTTT

j_call: TRBJ2-3
v_call: TRBV5-1
d_call: -
clone_size: once
cdr3_aa: CASSLADYRTDTQYF
cdr3_nt: TGCGCCAGCAGCTTGGCCGACTATCGCACAGATACGCAGTATTTT

j_call: TRBJ1-3
v_call: TRBV5-1
d_call: -
clone_size: few
cdr3_aa: CASSPTANPGNTIYF
cdr3_nt: TGCGCCAGCAGCCCGACAGCAAACCCTGGAAACACCATATATTTT

j_call: TRBJ2-5
v_call: TRBV4-2
d_call: TRBD2
clone_size: -
cdr3_aa: CASSQVYEREALKTQYF
cdr3_nt: TGTGCCAGCAGCCAAGTATACGAGCGGGAGGCCTTAAAGACCCAGTACTTC

j_call: TRBJ2-1
v_call: TRBV4-3
d_call: -
clone_size: -
cdr3_aa: CASSQDGAGPAPGEQFF
cdr3_nt: TGCGCCAGCAGCCAAGATGGTGCGGGGCCAGCCCCCGGTGAGCAGTTCTTC

j_call: TRBJ2-1
v_call: TRBV19
d_call: -
clone_size: few
cdr3_aa: CASSIVGTGYNEQFF
cdr3_nt: TGTGCCAGTAGTATAGTGGGAACGGGGTACAATGAGCAGTTCTTC

j_call: TRBJ1-4
v_call: TRBV4-3
d_call: -
clone_size: -
cdr3_aa: CASSQREGWLFF
cdr3_nt: TGCGCCAGCAGCCAAAGAGAGGGATGGTTGTTTTTT

j_call: TRBJ2-3
v_call: TRBV12-3/TRBV12-4
d_call: -
clone_size: -
cdr3_aa: CASSLEGGRFEADTQYF
cdr3_nt: TGTGCCAGCAGTTTGGAGGGAGGACGCTTTGAGGCAGATACGCAGTATTTT

j_call: TRBJ2-7
v_call: TRBV25-1
d_call: -
clone_size: many
cdr3_aa: CASSDSRDTMTYEQYF
cdr3_nt: TGTGCCAGCAGTGATTCGCGGGACACTATGACCTACGAGCAGTACTTC

j_call: TRBJ2-3
v_call: TRBV12-3/TRBV12-4
d_call: TRBD1
clone_size: -
cdr3_aa: CASSTGGTDVEYF
cdr3_nt: TGTGCCAGCAGCACGGGTGGGACAGATGTGGAGTATTTT

j_call: TRBJ2-5
v_call: TRBV20-1
d_call: -
clone_size: -
cdr3_aa: CSARVPGKTQYF
cdr3_nt: TGCAGTGCTAGAGTGCCCGGGAAGACCCAGTACTTC

j_call: TRBJ2-1
v_call: TRBV5-1
d_call: -
clone_size: -
cdr3_aa: CASSLGPVRGSNEQFF
cdr3_nt: TGCGCCAGCAGCTTGGGTCCGGTTAGGGGGTCCAATGAGCAGTTCTTC

j_call: TRBJ2-7
v_call: TRBV7-6
d_call: -
clone_size: -
cdr3_aa: CASSFNHPAYEQYF
cdr3_nt: TGTGCCAGCAGCTTCAATCACCCAGCCTACGAGCAGTACTTC

j_call: TRBJ2-5
v_call: TRBV20-1
d_call: TRBD1
clone_size: -
cdr3_aa: CSAIVRGPETQYF
cdr3_nt: TGCAGTGCTATCGTCAGGGGGCCCGAGACCCAGTACTTC

j_call: TRBJ1-6
v_call: TRBV5-8
d_call: -
clone_size: few
cdr3_aa: CASSAWWTELNSPLHF
cdr3_nt: TGTGCCAGCAGCGCCTGGTGGACAGAGCTAAATTCACCCCTCCACTTT

j_call: TRBJ1-6
v_call: TRBV27
d_call: -
clone_size: -
cdr3_aa: CASSLSGWDSPLHF
cdr3_nt: TGTGCCAGCAGTTTATCAGGGTGGGATTCACCCCTCCACTTT

j_call: TRBJ2-1
v_call: TRBV7-2
d_call: -
clone_size: -
cdr3_aa: CASSLADAIEQFF
cdr3_nt: TGTGCCAGCAGCTTGGCAGACGCTATTGAGCAGTTCTTC

j_call: TRBJ2-6
v_call: TRBV11-2
d_call: -
clone_size: -
cdr3_aa: CASSLVHGQRYAGANVLTF
cdr3_nt: TGTGCCAGCAGCTTAGTGCACGGACAAAGATATGCTGGGGCCAACGTCCTGACTTTC

j_call: TRBJ1-6
v_call: TRBV4-3
d_call: -
clone_size: -
cdr3_aa: CASSQEMSGDSPLHF
cdr3_nt: TGCGCCAGCAGCCAAGAGATGTCGGGGGATTCACCCCTCCACTTT

j_call: TRBJ2-6
v_call: TRBV28
d_call: -
clone_size: few
cdr3_aa: CASTPGANVLTF
cdr3_nt: TGTGCCAGCACCCCTGGGGCCAACGTCCTGACTTTC

j_call: TRBJ2-7
v_call: TRBV15
d_call: TRBD2
clone_size: few
cdr3_aa: CATSREGGSYEQYF
cdr3_nt: TGTGCCACCAGCAGAGAGGGGGGGTCCTACGAGCAGTACTTC

j_call: TRBJ1-2
v_call: TRBV7-9
d_call: TRBD1
clone_size: many
cdr3_aa: CASSLSGQAYGYTF
cdr3_nt: TGTGCCAGCAGCTTATCGGGACAGGCCTATGGCTACACCTTC

j_call: TRBJ1-4
v_call: TRBV5-6
d_call: TRBD1
clone_size: -
cdr3_aa: CASSLRQGVNEKLFF
cdr3_nt: TGTGCCAGCAGCTTGAGACAGGGGGTAAATGAAAAACTGTTTTTT

j_call: TRBJ1-5
v_call: TRBV7-9
d_call: TRBD1
clone_size: -
cdr3_aa: CASSTGQGAGNQPQHF
cdr3_nt: TGTGCCAGCAGCACAGGACAGGGGGCAGGCAATCAGCCCCAGCATTTT

j_call: TRBJ2-3
v_call: TRBV2
d_call: TRBD2
clone_size: few
cdr3_aa: CASTPGGVTDTQYF
cdr3_nt: TGTGCCAGCACCCCGGGGGGGGTCACGGATACGCAGTATTTT

j_call: TRBJ1-2
v_call: TRBV27
d_call: -
clone_size: -
cdr3_aa: CASFGPGPDGYTF
cdr3_nt: TGTGCCAGCTTTGGTCCGGGCCCGGATGGCTACACCTTC

j_call: TRBJ2-7
v_call: TRBV28
d_call: TRBD2
clone_size: -
cdr3_aa: CASRHTGTSSYEQYF
cdr3_nt: TGTGCCAGCAGACACACCGGGACTAGTTCTTACGAGCAGTACTTC

j_call: TRBJ2-1
v_call: TRBV9
d_call: -
clone_size: few
cdr3_aa: CASSNDIRNEQFF
cdr3_nt: TGTGCCAGCAGCAACGACATTCGCAATGAGCAGTTCTTC

j_call: TRBJ1-1
v_call: TRBV19
d_call: -
clone_size: -
cdr3_aa: CASLRVGTEAFF
cdr3_nt: TGTGCCAGTCTTAGGGTAGGCACTGAAGCTTTCTTT

j_call: TRBJ2-5
v_call: TRBV6-5
d_call: TRBD1
clone_size: -
cdr3_aa: CASSSVTGAQTQYF
cdr3_nt: TGTGCCAGCAGCTCCGTGACAGGGGCTCAGACCCAGTACTTC

j_call: TRBJ2-3
v_call: TRBV4-3
d_call: -
clone_size: -
cdr3_aa: CASSQGQGPDTQYF
cdr3_nt: TGCGCCAGCAGCCAAGGGCAGGGGCCGGATACGCAGTATTTT

j_call: TRBJ2-4
v_call: TRBV20-1
d_call: TRBD2
clone_size: few
cdr3_aa: CSARTSGPKNIQYF
cdr3_nt: TGCAGTGCTAGAACTAGCGGGCCCAAAAACATTCAGTACTTC

j_call: TRBJ2-5
v_call: TRBV5-1
d_call: -
clone_size: -
cdr3_aa: CASSPTSGRETQYF
cdr3_nt: TGCGCCAGCAGCCCCACTAGTGGGCGGGAGACCCAGTACTTC

j_call: TRBJ2-1
v_call: TRBV29-1
d_call: TRBD2
clone_size: -
cdr3_aa: CGVEREDHYNEQFF
cdr3_nt: TGCGGCGTTGAACGGGAGGACCACTACAATGAGCAGTTCTTC

j_call: TRBJ2-3
v_call: TRBV9
d_call: TRBD2
clone_size: few
cdr3_aa: CASSLVAGGHTDTQYF
cdr3_nt: TGTGCCAGCAGCCTCGTAGCGGGGGGCCACACAGATACGCAGTATTTT

j_call: TRBJ2-1
v_call: TRBV7-9
d_call: TRBD2
clone_size: few
cdr3_aa: CASSSNGLAGDEQFF
cdr3_nt: TGTGCCAGCAGCTCGAACGGACTAGCGGGAGATGAGCAGTTCTTC

j_call: TRBJ2-1
v_call: TRBV28
d_call: -
clone_size: -
cdr3_aa: CASSFRWDLPLGNEQFF
cdr3_nt: TGTGCCAGCAGTTTCCGCTGGGACCTCCCCTTGGGCAATGAGCAGTTCTTC

j_call: TRBJ2-6
v_call: TRBV6-2/TRBV6-3
d_call: -
clone_size: few
cdr3_aa: CASTKGRESGANVLTF
cdr3_nt: TGTGCCAGCACCAAAGGCCGAGAATCTGGGGCCAACGTCCTGACTTTC

j_call: TRBJ1-2
v_call: TRBV29-1
d_call: -
clone_size: -
cdr3_aa: CSVEGNGYTF
cdr3_nt: TGCAGCGTTGAAGGAAACGGCTACACCTTC

j_call: TRBJ2-7
v_call: TRBV12-3/TRBV12-4
d_call: TRBD1
clone_size: many
cdr3_aa: CASSTGQGYEQYF
cdr3_nt: TGTGCCAGCAGTACGGGACAGGGCTACGAGCAGTACTTC

j_call: TRBJ2-7
v_call: TRBV4-3
d_call: -
clone_size: -
cdr3_aa: CASSLSDGGDEQYF
cdr3_nt: TGCGCCAGCAGCCTGTCAGACGGGGGCGACGAGCAGTACTTC

j_call: TRBJ2-5
v_call: TRBV7-2
d_call: TRBD2
clone_size: -
cdr3_aa: CASSQRTSFLETQYF
cdr3_nt: TGTGCCAGCAGCCAGAGGACTAGTTTTCTCGAGACCCAGTACTTC

j_call: TRBJ2-2
v_call: TRBV29-1
d_call: TRBD1
clone_size: few
cdr3_aa: CSVGGDRANTGELFF
cdr3_nt: TGCAGCGTTGGGGGGGACAGGGCGAACACCGGGGAGCTGTTTTTT

j_call: TRBJ1-2
v_call: TRBV7-2
d_call: -
clone_size: few
cdr3_aa: CTSSLSPGDGYTF
cdr3_nt: TGTACCAGCAGCTTAAGTCCAGGGGATGGCTACACCTTC

j_call: TRBJ1-3
v_call: TRBV5-4
d_call: -
clone_size: -
cdr3_aa: CASSPEVSGNTIYF
cdr3_nt: TGTGCCAGCAGCCCGGAAGTCTCTGGAAACACCATATATTTT

j_call: TRBJ1-1
v_call: TRBV4-1
d_call: -
clone_size: few
cdr3_aa: CASSQPWLANTEAFF
cdr3_nt: TGCGCCAGCAGCCAACCGTGGTTGGCGAACACTGAAGCTTTCTTT

j_call: TRBJ1-6
v_call: TRBV7-2
d_call: -
clone_size: -
cdr3_aa: CASSLASGFDSPLHF
cdr3_nt: TGTGCCAGCAGCTTAGCGTCGGGGTTTGATTCACCCCTCCACTTT

j_call: TRBJ1-4
v_call: TRBV7-2
d_call: -
clone_size: -
cdr3_aa: CASSLDTRKLFF
cdr3_nt: TGTGCCAGCAGCTTGGATACAAGGAAACTGTTTTTT

j_call: TRBJ2-1
v_call: TRBV3-1
d_call: TRBD2
clone_size: -
cdr3_aa: CASSQLPSGDYNEQFF
cdr3_nt: TGTGCCAGCAGCCAACTCCCTAGCGGGGACTACAATGAGCAGTTCTTC

j_call: TRBJ2-5
v_call: TRBV3-1
d_call: -
clone_size: -
cdr3_aa: CASSPPIQETQYF
cdr3_nt: TGTGCCAGCAGCCCTCCGATTCAGGAGACCCAGTACTTC

j_call: TRBJ1-2
v_call: TRBV7-2
d_call: -
clone_size: few
cdr3_aa: CASSLDYRGSEYGYTF
cdr3_nt: TGTGCCAGCAGCTTAGATTATCGGGGGTCGGAGTATGGCTACACCTTC

j_call: TRBJ2-2
v_call: TRBV7-7
d_call: TRBD2
clone_size: few
cdr3_aa: CASSRNAGAGVTGELFF
cdr3_nt: TGTGCTAGCAGCCGCAACGCGGGAGCGGGCGTCACCGGGGAGCTGTTTTTT

j_call: TRBJ2-3
v_call: TRBV3-1
d_call: TRBD2
clone_size: few
cdr3_aa: CASSPFSGGAADTQYF
cdr3_nt: TGTGCCAGCAGCCCCTTTAGCGGGGGGGCCGCAGATACGCAGTATTTT

j_call: TRBJ1-4
v_call: TRBV5-6
d_call: -
clone_size: -
cdr3_aa: CASSLPGSGRVDEKLFF
cdr3_nt: TGTGCCAGCAGTTTGCCGGGTTCTGGACGAGTCGATGAAAAACTGTTTTTT